Shown below are 7 T cell receptor beta chains from a single sample sequenced in a study of OX40 agonist ivuxolimab in advanced cancers. The method was immunoSEQ multiplex PCR; TCRdb's version includes in-frame clones alone and lacks a portion of them. The sample includes fewer than 80,000 clones, around 90% of them seen just once. The sample consisted of CD4+ or CD8+ T cells sorted from blood, taken in a trial of the OX40 agonist ivuxolimab. The source of these receptors is an adult with an advanced solid tumor such as melanoma, head and neck, liver or kidney cancer.

This chain connects TRBV19 to TRBJ2-3; D gene ambiguous. From germline, CDR1 is LNHDA and CDR2 SQIVND (reference sequence). The germline V and J ends were trimmed by 4 bases and 8 bases, with 19 bases remaining between them. The CDR3 covers 15 residues. The CDR3 DNA reads TGTGCCAGTAGTACGGCCGACACATTCGACGGTACGCAGTATTTT. It yields the protein CASSTADTFDGTQYF.

This chain links TRBV5-1 with TRBJ2-4, with unresolved D. This CDR3 comprises 16 residues. Germline V gene sequence: CDR1 SGHRS, CDR2 YFSETQ. With 0 bases removed from V and 0 bases from J, the gap between germline ends came to 10 bases. This CDR3 is CASSLEASLAKNIQYF. Written as DNA, the CDR3 is TGCGCCAGCAGCTTGGAGGCGAGCTTAGCCAAAAACATTCAGTACTTC.

This clone has only one observation. The chain has TRBV7-9 and TRBJ1-5; weak D call: TRBD1 (6 bases). The germline V gene encodes CDR1 SEHNR and CDR2 FQNEAQ (reference sequence). CDR3 size: 16 residues. Trimming cost V 5 bases and J 6 bases, with 20 bases left between them. CDR3 nucleotides: TGTGCCAGCAGCGCTAGTGGTGGGGGCATAGCTCAGCCCCAGCATTTT. Residues: CASSASGGGIAQPQHF.

The chain joins TRBV5-6 to TRBJ2-1; possible D gene TRBD1, 7 bases. CDR1 is SGHDT, CDR2 YYEEEE, per germline. V dropped 4 bases and J dropped 8 bases, with 19 bases sitting between them. This CDR3 region has 15 residues. CDR3 DNA: TGTGCCAGCAGCCGGCAGGGGGGTAAAATCTATGAGCAGTTCTTC. Translation: CASSRQGGKIYEQFF.

The chain uses TRBV5-4 and TRBJ2-2, with D possibly called TRBD1 or TRBD2 (5 bases each). CDR3 length equals 18 residues. Trimming removed 4 bases from V and 0 bases from J, with 19 bases in between. The germline CDR1 and CDR2 sequences are SGHNT and YYREEE (reference sequence). The chain's CDR3 is CASSPGRVAGANTGELFF. CDR3 nucleotides: TGTGCCAGCAGCCCAGGGCGGGTCGCGGGCGCGAACACCGGGGAGCTGTTTTTT.

This chain uses TRBV21-1 with TRBJ2-1; TRBD2, the table's D call, was not compared with the DNA. TRBV21-1 is marked as a pseudogene. The CDR3 sequence is 15 residues long. Here the CDR3 reads CASSKLGLSYNEQFF. As DNA, the CDR3 is TGTGCCAGCAGCAAACTAGGACTGAGCTACAATGAGCAGTTCTTC.

The rearrangement uses TRBV18 and TRBJ1-6; 8 bases map to TRBD1. CDR3 size: 17 residues. The trim removed 3 bases at V and 2 bases at J, leaving 6 bases unmatched. From germline, CDR1 is KGHSH and CDR2 LQKENI. CDR3: CASSPIDRGAYNSPLHF. CDR3 bases: TGTGCCAGCTCACCGATAGACAGGGGCGCCTATAATTCACCCCTCCACTTT.